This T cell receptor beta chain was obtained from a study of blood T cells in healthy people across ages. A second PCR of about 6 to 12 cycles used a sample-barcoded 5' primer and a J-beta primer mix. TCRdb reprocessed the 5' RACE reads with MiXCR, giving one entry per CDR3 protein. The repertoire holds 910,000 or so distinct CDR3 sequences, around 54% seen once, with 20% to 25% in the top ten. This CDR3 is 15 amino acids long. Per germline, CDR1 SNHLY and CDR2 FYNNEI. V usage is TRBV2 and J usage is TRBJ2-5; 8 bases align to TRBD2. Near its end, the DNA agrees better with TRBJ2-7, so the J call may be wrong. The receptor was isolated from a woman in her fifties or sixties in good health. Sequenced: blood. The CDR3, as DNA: TGTGCCAGCAGTGGAGGAGGAGCGGGAGTATACGAGCAGTACTTC. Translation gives CASSGGGAGVYEQYF.